This is a list of T cell receptor beta chains from one sample in a study of blood T cell repertoires in COVID-19. Using immunoSEQ multiplex PCR, the repertoire was profiled, and TCRdb retains in-frame clones only, with some absent. The sample has approximately 220,000 clones, around 82% seen once. Sequenced input: PBMCs or T cells enriched from blood (not recorded which). The receptors originated from a woman in her fifties or sixties who had been exposed to COVID-19. CDR3s include the opening cysteine and the closing phenylalanine or tryptophan. Fields, in order: J gene, V gene, D gene, clone size, CDR3 DNA, CDR3 protein. The D gene is left open where the match is weak. Not every row has a clone size; where given, it reads once, few, many or a size class.

TRBJ1-6 TRBV6-6 . . TGTGCCAGCAGTTCGTCCTCGTCTCATAATTCACCCCTCCACTTT CASSSSSSHNSPLHF
TRBJ1-1 TRBV2 TRBD1 . TGTGCCAGCAGTGAGGACAGGGGACGAACTGAAGCTTTCTTT CASSEDRGRTEAFF
TRBJ1-1 TRBV18 . . TGTGCCAGCTCACCAGACAATTTCCGGCGGGCGAACACTGAAGCTTTCTTT CASSPDNFRRANTEAFF
TRBJ2-1 TRBV10-1 . . TGCGCCAGCAGTGAGTACGGCGGTGAGCAGTTCTTC CASSEYGGEQFF
TRBJ1-3 TRBV12-3/TRBV12-4 . . TGTGCCAGCAGTTCGGGGGGGCCATCGCCCATATATTTT CASSSGGPSPIYF
TRBJ1-2 TRBV6-5 TRBD1 . TGTGCCAGCAGTTTTTCCGGGACAGGAGTCTATGGCTACACCTTC CASSFSGTGVYGYTF
TRBJ1-5 TRBV6-2/TRBV6-3 . few TGTGCCAGCAGCCACGGGGTTAATCAGCCCCAGCATTTT CASSHGVNQPQHF
TRBJ1-4 TRBV3-1/TRBV3-2 TRBD1 . TGTGCCAGCAGCCCAAATGAGGGACAGGGCTTTGAAAAACTGTTTTTT CASSPNEGQGFEKLFF
TRBJ1-2 TRBV13 TRBD1 . TGTGCCAGCAGTCACGGGACAGCTACATCCTATGGCTACACCTTC CASSHGTATSYGYTF
TRBJ1-3 TRBV18 . . TGTGCCAGCTCACCAAGTACCGCCTACTCTGGAAACACCATATATTTT CASSPSTAYSGNTIYF
TRBJ2-1 TRBV18 TRBD1 . TGTGCCAGCTCACCGATGGGACAGGGTGATTACAATGAGCAGTTCTTC CASSPMGQGDYNEQFF